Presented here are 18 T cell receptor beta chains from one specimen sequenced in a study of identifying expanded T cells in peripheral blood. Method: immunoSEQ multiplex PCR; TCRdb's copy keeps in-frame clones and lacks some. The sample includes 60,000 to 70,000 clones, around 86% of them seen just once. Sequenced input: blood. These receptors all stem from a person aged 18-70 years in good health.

CDR3 DNA: TGTGCCAGCAGGGACGTTAACGGGGCGACCCAGTACTTC. Encoded protein: CASRDVNGATQYF. The V call is TRBV2, the J call TRBJ2-5; D is possibly TRBD1 or TRBD2 (5 bases each). The CDR3 consists of 13 residues. The germline V gene encodes CDR1 SNHLY and CDR2 FYNNEI. Trimming took off 6 bases at V and 7 bases at J, with 15 bases between the two ends.

This CDR3 reads CASRRQGAITTDTQYF. The CDR3 DNA reads as TGTGCCAGCAGGAGACAGGGAGCAATTACCACAGATACGCAGTATTTT. This sequence joins TRBV6-6 and TRBJ2-3, with TRBD1 matching 7 bases. Trimming removed 6 bases from V and 2 bases from J; junction bases left unmatched: 11. This CDR3 has 16 residues. Germline CDR1 and CDR2: MNHNY and SVGAGI (reference sequence).

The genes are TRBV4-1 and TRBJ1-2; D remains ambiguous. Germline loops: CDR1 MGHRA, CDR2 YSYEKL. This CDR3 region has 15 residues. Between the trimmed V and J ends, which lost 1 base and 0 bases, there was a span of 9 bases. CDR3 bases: TGCGCCAGCAGCCAAGTTCCGGGTACTAACTATGGCTACACCTTC. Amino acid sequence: CASSQVPGTNYGYTF.

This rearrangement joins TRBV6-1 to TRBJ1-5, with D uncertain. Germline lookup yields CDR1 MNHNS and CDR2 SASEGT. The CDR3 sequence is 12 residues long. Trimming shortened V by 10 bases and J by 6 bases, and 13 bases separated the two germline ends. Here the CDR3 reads CATRDLAQPQHF. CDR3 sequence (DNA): TGTGCCACCCGTGACCTGGCTCAGCCCCAGCATTTT.

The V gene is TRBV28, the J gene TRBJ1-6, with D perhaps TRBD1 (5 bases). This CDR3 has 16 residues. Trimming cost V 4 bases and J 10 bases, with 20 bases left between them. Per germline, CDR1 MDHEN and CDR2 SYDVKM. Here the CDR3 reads CASSSHGDGKGSPLHF. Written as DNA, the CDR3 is TGTGCCAGCAGTTCCCACGGGGACGGCAAAGGCTCACCCCTCCACTTT.

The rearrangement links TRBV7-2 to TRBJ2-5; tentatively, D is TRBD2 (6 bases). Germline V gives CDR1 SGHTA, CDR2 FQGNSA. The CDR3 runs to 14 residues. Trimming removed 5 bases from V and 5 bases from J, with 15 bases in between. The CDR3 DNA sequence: TGTGCCAGCAGCGGACTAAGCGGTTCGGAGACCCAGTACTTC. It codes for CASSGLSGSETQYF.

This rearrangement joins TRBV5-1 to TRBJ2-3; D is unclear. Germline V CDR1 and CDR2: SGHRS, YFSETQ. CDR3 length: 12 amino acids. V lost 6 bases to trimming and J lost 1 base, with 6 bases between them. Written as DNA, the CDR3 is TGCGCCAGCACCTCACGCACAGATACGCAGTATTTT. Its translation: CASTSRTDTQYF.

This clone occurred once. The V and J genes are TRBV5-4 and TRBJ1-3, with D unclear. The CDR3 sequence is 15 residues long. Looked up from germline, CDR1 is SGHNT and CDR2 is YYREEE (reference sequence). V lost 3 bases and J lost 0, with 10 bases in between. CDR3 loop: CASSSDTYSGNTIYF. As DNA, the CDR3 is TGTGCCAGCAGCTCTGACACCTACTCTGGAAACACCATATATTTT. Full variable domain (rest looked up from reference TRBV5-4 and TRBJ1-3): ETGVTQSPTHLIKTRGQQVTLRCSSQSGHNTVSWYQQALGQGPQFIFQYYREEENGRGNFPPRFSGLQFPNYSSELNVNALELDDSALYLCASSSDTYSGNTIYFGEGSWLTVV.

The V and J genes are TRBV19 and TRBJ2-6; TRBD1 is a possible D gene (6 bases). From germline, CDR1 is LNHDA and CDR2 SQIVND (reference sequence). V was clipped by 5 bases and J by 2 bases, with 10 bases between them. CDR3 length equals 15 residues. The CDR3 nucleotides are TGTGCCAGTAGTCCCACAGGGACTGGGGCCAACGTCCTGACTTTC. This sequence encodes CASSPTGTGANVLTF. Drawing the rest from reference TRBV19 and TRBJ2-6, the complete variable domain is DGGITQSPKYLFRKEGQNVTLSCEQNLNHDAMYWYRQDPGQGLRLIYYSQIVNDFQKGDIAEGYSVSREKKESFPLTVTSAQKNPTAFYLCASSPTGTGANVLTFGAGSRLTVL.

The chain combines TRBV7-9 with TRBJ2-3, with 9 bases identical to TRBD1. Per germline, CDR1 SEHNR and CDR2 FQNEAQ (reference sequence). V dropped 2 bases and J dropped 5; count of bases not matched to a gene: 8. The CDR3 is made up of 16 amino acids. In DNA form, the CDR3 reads TGTGCCAGCAGCTTACGGAGCACAGGGGGCCAAGATACGCAGTATTTT. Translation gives CASSLRSTGGQDTQYF. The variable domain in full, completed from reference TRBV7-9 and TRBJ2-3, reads DTGVSQNPRHKITKRGQNVTFRCDPISEHNRLYWYRQTLGQGPEFLTYFQNEAQLEKSRLLSDRFSAERPKGSFSTLEIQRTEQGDSAMYLCASSLRSTGGQDTQYFGPGTRLTVL.

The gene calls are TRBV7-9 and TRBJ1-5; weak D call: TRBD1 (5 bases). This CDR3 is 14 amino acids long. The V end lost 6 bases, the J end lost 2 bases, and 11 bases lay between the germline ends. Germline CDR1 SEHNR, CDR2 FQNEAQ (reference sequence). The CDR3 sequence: CASRESGGNQPQHF. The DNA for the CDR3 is TGTGCCAGCAGAGAGTCGGGGGGCAATCAGCCCCAGCATTTT.

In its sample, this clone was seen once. In DNA, the CDR3 is TGTGCCAGCAGCTTATCGGGGAACACTGAAGCTTTCTTT. It translates to CASSLSGNTEAFF. The genes are TRBV7-8 and TRBJ1-1; the D is unclear. Germline loops: CDR1 SGHVS, CDR2 FQNEAQ. Trimming left V 2 bases short and J 1 base short, with 5 bases between. The CDR3 is 13 residues long.

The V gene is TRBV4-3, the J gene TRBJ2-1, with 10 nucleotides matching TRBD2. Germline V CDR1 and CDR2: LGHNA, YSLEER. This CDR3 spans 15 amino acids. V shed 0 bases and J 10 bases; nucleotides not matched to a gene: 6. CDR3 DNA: TGCGCCAGCAGCCAAGATCCTAGCGGGGGCTTAGAGCAGTTCTTC. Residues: CASSQDPSGGLEQFF.

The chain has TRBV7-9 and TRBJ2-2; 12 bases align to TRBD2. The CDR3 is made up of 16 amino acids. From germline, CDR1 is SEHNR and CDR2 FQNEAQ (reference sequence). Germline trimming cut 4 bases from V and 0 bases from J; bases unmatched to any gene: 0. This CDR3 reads CASSSSGRANTGELFF. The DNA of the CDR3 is TGTGCCAGCAGCTCTAGCGGGAGGGCGAACACCGGGGAGCTGTTTTTT. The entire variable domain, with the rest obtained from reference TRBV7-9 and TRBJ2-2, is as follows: DTGVSQNPRHKITKRGQNVTFRCDPISEHNRLYWYRQTLGQGPEFLTYFQNEAQLEKSRLLSDRFSAERPKGSFSTLEIQRTEQGDSAMYLCASSSSGRANTGELFFGEGSRLTVL.

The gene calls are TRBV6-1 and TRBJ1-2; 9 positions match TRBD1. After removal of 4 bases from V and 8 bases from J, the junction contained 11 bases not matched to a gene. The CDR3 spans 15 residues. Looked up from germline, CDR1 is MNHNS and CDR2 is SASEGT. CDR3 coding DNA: TGTGCCAGCAGTGCATCTGGACAGGGGATATACGGCTACACCTTC. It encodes CASSASGQGIYGYTF.

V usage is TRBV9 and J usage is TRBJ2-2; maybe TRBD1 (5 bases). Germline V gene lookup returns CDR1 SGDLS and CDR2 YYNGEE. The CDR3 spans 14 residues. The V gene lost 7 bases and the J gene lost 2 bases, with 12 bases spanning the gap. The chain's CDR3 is CASGHFSNTGELFF. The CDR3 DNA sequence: TGTGCCAGCGGACACTTTTCTAACACCGGGGAGCTGTTTTTT.

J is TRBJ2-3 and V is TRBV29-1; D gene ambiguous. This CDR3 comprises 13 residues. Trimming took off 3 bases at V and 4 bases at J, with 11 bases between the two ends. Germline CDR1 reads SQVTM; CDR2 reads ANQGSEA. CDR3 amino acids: CSVDNRGPDTQYF. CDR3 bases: TGCAGCGTTGATAATCGCGGTCCAGATACGCAGTATTTT.

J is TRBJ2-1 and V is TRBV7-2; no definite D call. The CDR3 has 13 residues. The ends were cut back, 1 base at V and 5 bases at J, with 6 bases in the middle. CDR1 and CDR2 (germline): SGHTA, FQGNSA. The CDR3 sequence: CASSLVADNEQFF. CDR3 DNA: TGTGCCAGCAGCTTAGTAGCCGACAATGAGCAGTTCTTC.